The 28 T cell receptor beta chains presented below share a single source sample, sequenced in a study of cytomegalovirus exposure and HLA in healthy donors. PCR employed 60 Vbeta and 13 Jbeta primers. Using immunoSEQ multiplex PCR, the repertoire was profiled, and TCRdb retains in-frame clones only, with some absent. The sample has approximately 100,000 clones, 60% to 80% seen once. What was sequenced was PBMCs. The receptors originated from a human donor in good health.

The chain joins TRBV19 to TRBJ1-5; no reliable D call. The CDR3 totals 12 residues. V gave up 3 bases and J gave up 7 bases, with 7 bases separating them. The germline CDR1 and CDR2 sequences are LNHDA and SQIVND (reference sequence). As DNA, the CDR3 is TGTGCCAGTAGTATTGATGCGCAGCCCCAGCATTTT. This sequence encodes CASSIDAQPQHF.

This clone showed up just once. The chain combines TRBV27 with TRBJ1-1; 7 bases map to TRBD1. Germline trimming cut 6 bases from V and 5 bases from J; bases unmatched to any gene: 6. Germline CDR1 and CDR2: MNHEY and SMNVEV (reference sequence). The CDR3 is 13 residues long. As DNA, the CDR3 is TGTGCCAGCAGCACAAACAGGGGTACTGAAGCTTTCTTT. Protein product: CASSTNRGTEAFF.

This clone appeared a few times. The chain links TRBV6-5 to TRBJ2-7, with D possibly TRBD1 on 7 matching bases. This CDR3 has 16 amino acids. V gave up 0 bases and J gave up 5 bases, with 17 bases separating them. Germline V gene sequence: CDR1 MNHEY, CDR2 SVGAGI. CDR3 amino acids: CASSYSTGRFGDEQYF. CDR3 sequence (DNA): TGTGCCAGCAGTTACTCGACAGGGAGGTTCGGGGACGAGCAGTACTTC.

This rearrangement joins TRBV6-4 to TRBJ2-4; 9 nucleotides agree with TRBD1. The ends lost 5 bases at V and 1 base at J; junction bases unmatched: 6. The CDR3 consists of 16 residues. Germline assignment: CDR1 MRHNA and CDR2 SNTAGT. This chain's CDR3 is CASSPPTGGAKNIQYF. CDR3 in DNA: TGTGCCAGCAGTCCTCCGACAGGGGGGGCCAAAAACATTCAGTACTTC.

The gene calls are TRBV19 and TRBJ2-5, with 11 bases that match TRBD1. Trimming cost V 6 bases and J 3 bases; bases outside gene matches: 9. CDR3 length: 16 residues. Germline assignment: CDR1 LNHDA and CDR2 SQIVND (reference sequence). The CDR3 nucleotides are TGTGCCAGTAGCTTTCGGACAGGGGGCGTGGAAGAGACCCAGTACTTC. As protein: CASSFRTGGVEETQYF.

As DNA, the CDR3 is TGTGCCAGCAGCTGGGGGGAGGCCCGGAGTTCACCCCTCCACTTT. Translating it yields CASSWGEARSSPLHF. V usage is TRBV7-2 and J usage is TRBJ1-6; D is perhaps TRBD1 (5 bases). The V gene's germline CDR1 is SGHTA and CDR2 FQGNSA. The CDR3 runs to 15 residues. The V end was cut by 4 bases, the J end by 9 bases, with 16 bases between.

This sequence joins TRBV30 and TRBJ2-7; TRBD2 aligns across 8 bases. The V gene's germline CDR1 is GTSNPN and CDR2 SVGIG (reference sequence). The CDR3 sequence is 13 residues long. V was pared by 5 bases and J by 6 bases, with 9 bases of the junction left unmatched. The CDR3 region has the DNA TGTGCCTGGGAAATTCGGGAGGGCTCCGAGCAGTACTTC. Translated, it gives CAWEIREGSEQYF.

This chain connects TRBV5-4 to TRBJ2-1, with TRBD1 identical over 8 bases. The CDR3 has 12 amino acids. Germline-derived CDR1 and CDR2 are SGHNT and YYREEE (reference sequence). The V gene end was trimmed by 4 bases and the J gene end by 15 bases; junction bases not matched to a gene: 9. In DNA form, the CDR3 reads TGTGCCAGCAGCCCGAAGACAGGGGAACTGTTCTTC. Amino acids: CASSPKTGELFF.

The chain joins TRBV6-4 to TRBJ2-3; 15 nucleotides match TRBD2. The CDR3 runs 15 residues. In germline, CDR1 is MRHNA, CDR2 SNTAGT. V shed 3 bases, J shed 5 bases, and the junction held 0 bases outside the gene matches. CDR3 nucleotide sequence: TGTGCCAGCAGTGAGGGACTAGCGGGAGGAGATACGCAGTATTTT. Its translation is CASSEGLAGGDTQYF.

The chain recombines TRBV6-1 with TRBJ1-2, with D possibly being TRBD1 (6 bases). The CDR3 covers 13 residues. Germline V lookup: CDR1 MNHNS, CDR2 SASEGT. V shed 6 bases and J shed 2 bases, with 10 bases lying between them. The CDR3 spells CASSQGQNYGYTF. CDR3 DNA sequence: TGTGCCAGCAGCCAGGGACAAAACTATGGCTACACCTTC.

The J gene is TRBJ1-5, the V gene TRBV29-1; the match to TRBD1 covers 7 bases. CDR3 length: 13 residues. The germline CDR1 and CDR2 sequences are SQVTM and ANQGSEA. With 6 bases clipped from V and 5 bases from J, the junction kept 7 bases outside the gene matches. This CDR3 is CSVFTGVHQPQHF. DNA of the CDR3: TGCAGCGTGTTTACAGGGGTTCATCAGCCCCAGCATTTT.

This clone came up once. The chain has TRBV5-1 and TRBJ2-7; perhaps TRBD2 as D (6 bases). Germline CDR1 SGHRS, CDR2 YFSETQ. CDR3 length: 13 residues. Trimming left V 5 bases short and J 2 bases short, with 11 bases between. The CDR3 DNA is TGCGCCAGCAGGGAGACGGGAGCCTACGAGCAGTACTTC. This codes for CASRETGAYEQYF.

This rearrangement joins TRBV30 to TRBJ1-2; no clear D. Germline CDR1 and CDR2: GTSNPN and SVGIG (reference sequence). V gave up 2 bases and J gave up 6 bases, with 13 bases separating them. The CDR3 sequence is 13 residues long. The CDR3 nucleotides are TGTGCCTGGAGTTTAGGGAGGCGGAATGGCTACACCTTC. This sequence encodes CAWSLGRRNGYTF.

The V and J genes are TRBV10-3 and TRBJ1-2; a possible D gene is TRBD1 (5 bases). Per the germline V gene, CDR1 is ENHRY and CDR2 is SYGVKD. This CDR3 region has 16 residues. V was pared by 3 bases and J by 1 base, with 15 bases between. The CDR3 loop reads CAISELPGKFNYGYTF. As DNA, the CDR3 is TGTGCCATCAGTGAACTACCAGGGAAGTTTAACTATGGCTACACCTTC.

This clone was detected only a few times. The genes are TRBV6-6 and TRBJ1-2, with unresolved D. The CDR3 covers 16 residues. CDR1 is MNHNY and CDR2 is SVGAGI in the germline V gene (reference sequence). Trimming removed 8 bases at V and 1 base at J, with 20 bases between. The CDR3 is CASASPGRGINYGYTF. The CDR3 DNA reads as TGTGCCAGCGCATCTCCCGGGAGAGGGATTAACTATGGCTACACCTTC.

The count of this clone is one. The chain links TRBV4-1 to TRBJ2-1; perhaps TRBD2 as D (6 bases). Germline CDR1 and CDR2: MGHRA and YSYEKL. V was clipped by 5 bases and J by 8 bases, with 22 bases between them. This CDR3 spans 16 amino acids. The CDR3 DNA follows: TGCGCCAGCAGCGATGCTGCCGGGACTTCACTAGATGAGCAGTTCTTC. Its protein product is CASSDAAGTSLDEQFF.

This chain connects TRBV21-1 to TRBJ1-5; the D call of TRBD1 is as the table states it, not checked on the DNA. TRBV21-1 is noted as a pseudogene. CDR3 size: 17 residues. The CDR3 coding sequence is TGTGCCAGCAGCCCACCCGGGACAGGGCTCAGCAATCAGCCCCAGCATTTT. This encodes CASSPPGTGLSNQPQHF.

The chain couples TRBV2 to TRBJ2-3, with 13 bases aligning to TRBD2. J lost 7 bases, V lost 6 bases, and 10 bases had no gene match. The CDR3 length is 16 residues. CDR1 SNHLY and CDR2 FYNNEI come from the germline V gene. DNA of the CDR3: TGTGCCAGCAGAGGAAGACTAGCGGGAGGAGTGAATACGCAGTATTTT. This codes for CASRGRLAGGVNTQYF.

In this sample, this clone turned up a few times. This rearrangement joins TRBV7-2 to TRBJ2-7, with 9 positions matching TRBD2. This CDR3 spans 15 amino acids. Per the germline V gene, CDR1 is SGHTA and CDR2 is FQGNSA. Unmatched junction bases numbered 7, after V lost 4 bases and J lost 3 bases. The CDR3 loop is CASSSAGGAIYEQYF. The CDR3 nucleotides are TGTGCCAGCAGCTCGGCGGGGGGGGCCATCTACGAGCAGTACTTC.

The J gene is TRBJ2-3, the V gene TRBV7-3; 8 bases map to TRBD2. The CDR3 is made up of 17 amino acids. The germline V gene encodes CDR1 SGHTA and CDR2 FQGTGA. Unmatched junction bases numbered 8, after V lost 2 bases and J lost 1 base. The CDR3 protein is CASSLGSGTRGTDTQYF. For the CDR3, the DNA is TGTGCCAGCAGCTTAGGTAGCGGGACTAGAGGCACAGATACGCAGTATTTT.

This chain links TRBV6-6 with TRBJ2-7; maybe TRBD1 (5 bases). Germline CDR1 MNHNY, CDR2 SVGAGI (reference sequence). The CDR3 is 13 residues long. V was cut by 5 bases and J by 6 bases, with 14 bases left in between. In nucleotides, the CDR3 is TGTGCCAGCAGTCCCCTTGACAGACGCGAGCAGTACTTC. Protein sequence: CASSPLDRREQYF.

The chain recombines TRBV7-8 with TRBJ1-6; D is possibly TRBD1 (5 bases). The CDR3 spans 14 residues. Germline V lookup: CDR1 SGHVS, CDR2 FQNEAQ. Trimming left V 5 bases short and J 9 bases short, with 14 bases between. Here the CDR3 reads CASSPGTLGSPLHF. In DNA, the CDR3 is TGTGCCAGCAGCCCCGGGACTCTTGGTTCACCCCTCCACTTT. Based on the CDR3 plus reference TRBV7-8 and TRBJ1-6, the full variable domain is GAGVSQSPRYKVAKRGQDVALRCDPISGHVSLFWYQQALGQGPEFLTYFQNEAQLDKSGLPSDRFFAERPEGSVSTLKIQRTQQEDSAVYLCASSPGTLGSPLHFGNGTRLTVT.

Only a few counts were recorded for this clone. The CDR3 sequence is CSVEGTRGTDTQYF. CDR3 sequence (DNA): TGCAGCGTTGAAGGGACTAGGGGCACAGATACGCAGTATTTT. The rearrangement joins TRBV29-1 to TRBJ2-3; TRBD2 matches at 7 bases. Unmatched junction bases numbered 2, after V lost 1 base and J lost 1 base. Germline lookup yields CDR1 SQVTM and CDR2 ANQGSEA. The CDR3 is 14 residues long.

The rearrangement joins TRBV7-2 to TRBJ2-7, with 12 bases aligning to TRBD2. Germline CDR1 reads SGHTA; CDR2 reads FQGNSA. The CDR3 loop spans 15 amino acids. The J segment lost 3 bases and the V segment lost 5 bases, leaving 5 bases of the junction unmatched. CDR3 sequence (DNA): TGTGCCAGCAGCCCCGGGACTAGCGGGCGCTACGAGCAGTACTTC. This sequence encodes CASSPGTSGRYEQYF. Combining the CDR3 with reference TRBV7-2 and TRBJ2-7 gives the whole variable domain GAGVSQSPSNKVTEKGKDVELRCDPISGHTALYWYRQSLGQGLEFLIYFQGNSAPDKSGLPSDRFSAERTGGSVSTLTIQRTQQEDSAVYLCASSPGTSGRYEQYFGPGTRLTVT.

The gene calls are TRBV6-1 and TRBJ2-1, with 9 bases that match TRBD2. CDR3 size: 16 residues. Looked up from germline, CDR1 is MNHNS and CDR2 is SASEGT. Trimming cost V 0 bases and J 2 bases; bases outside gene matches: 2. This chain's CDR3 is CASSEAPSGAYNEQFF. CDR3 sequence (DNA): TGTGCCAGCAGTGAAGCCCCTAGCGGGGCCTACAATGAGCAGTTCTTC.

The V call is TRBV30, the J call TRBJ2-1, with TRBD2 identical over 7 bases. This CDR3 has 15 residues. The V gene end was trimmed by 1 base and the J gene end by 2 bases; junction bases not matched to a gene: 5. Germline values: CDR1 GTSNPN, CDR2 SVGIG (reference sequence). CDR3 loop: CAWSGTRGPYNEQFF. The CDR3, as DNA: TGTGCCTGGAGTGGGACTAGGGGTCCCTACAATGAGCAGTTCTTC.

The V call is TRBV7-9, the J call TRBJ1-1, with 7 nucleotides matching TRBD1. In germline, CDR1 is SEHNR, CDR2 FQNEAQ (reference sequence). This CDR3 has 17 amino acids. The ends lost 5 bases at V and 4 bases at J; junction bases unmatched: 16. The CDR3 region is CASSHVGTEKLITEAFF. Here the CDR3 DNA reads TGTGCCAGCAGCCACGTCGGGACAGAGAAATTGATCACTGAAGCTTTCTTT. Using reference TRBV7-9 and TRBJ1-1 for the parts outside the CDR3, the full variable domain is DTGVSQNPRHKITKRGQNVTFRCDPISEHNRLYWYRQTLGQGPEFLTYFQNEAQLEKSRLLSDRFSAERPKGSFSTLEIQRTEQGDSAMYLCASSHVGTEKLITEAFFGQGTRLTVV.

J is TRBJ1-2 and V is TRBV19, with D maybe TRBD1 (5 bases). The CDR3 consists of 17 residues. Per germline, CDR1 LNHDA and CDR2 SQIVND (reference sequence). The V end lost 1 base, the J end lost 5 bases, and 20 bases lay between the germline ends. CDR3 sequence reads: CASSIGTGVARSYGYTF. DNA for the CDR3: TGTGCCAGTAGTATAGGAACAGGAGTTGCCCGATCTTATGGCTACACCTTC.